Sequencing of this T cell receptor beta chain was carried out in a study of T-cell memory formation after mild COVID-19. Study context: Largely, TCR clusters stayed within a single donor. Study-level findings and limits: A subset of responding clones appeared in pre-infection memory, suggesting cross-reactive memory joined. A second wave of clones peaked on day 37, and their SARS-CoV-2 specificity went unconfirmed.

TCRdb redid the calling of the 5' RACE reads with MiXCR, one entry per CDR3 protein. The sample includes 350,000 to 400,000 distinct CDR3 sequences, around an eighth of them seen just once. Germline values: CDR1 MDHEN, CDR2 SYDVKM. The ends lost 5 bases at V and 6 bases at J; junction bases unmatched: 8. The CDR3 totals 15 residues. Regarding this clonotype: Its antigen remains unidentified.

The chain combines TRBV28 with TRBJ1-1; 11 nucleotides match TRBD1. The TCR was taken from a man aged 18 to 29 who had mild COVID-19 (a few samples of this study predate the infection). Cell type and time point are not known. Sample: PBMCs or a T cell subset sorted from them (not recorded which). The CDR3 sequence: CASSPPGQGGPEAFF. DNA for the CDR3: TGTGCCAGCAGTCCCCCGGGACAGGGGGGCCCTGAAGCTTTCTTT.